The T cell receptor (beta chain) described here comes from a study of T cell responses to AZD1222 COVID-19 vaccine. This CDR3 has 18 residues. Per germline, CDR1 LGHNA and CDR2 YSLEER. Trimming shortened V by 2 bases and J by 8 bases, and 27 bases separated the two germline ends. Findings and limits, study-wide: Repertoires were obtained solely post-peak T cell response. Most donors were white British, females outnumbered males, and clonal diversity was possibly underestimated.

Sequencing used immunoSEQ multiplex PCR; TCRdb keeps in-frame clones, though not all of them. The sample includes approximately 130,000 clones, more than 90% seen only once; the top ten take 1.6%. For this clone: What it binds is unknown.

The source material was peripheral blood, sampled on day 0 of AZD1222 vaccination. The TCR originated in an adult in good health. This rearrangement joins TRBV4-3 to TRBJ1-2, with D tentatively TRBD1 (5 bases). The CDR3 nucleotides read TGCGCCAGCAGCCAACGACTCTTAGTAGGGGACGGCCGAAGGGGCTACACCTTC. Protein sequence: CASSQRLLVGDGRRGYTF.